Below, 18 T cell receptor beta chains from the same sample are listed, as sequenced in a study of cytomegalovirus exposure and HLA in healthy donors. It was with 60 Vbeta and 13 Jbeta primers that the PCR ran. TCRdb keeps only in-frame clones here, not all; method: immunoSEQ multiplex PCR. The sample contains some 200,000 clones, about 75% of which appear only once. Input material: PBMCs. The receptors derive from a man between 18 and 29 years old in good health and CMV-seronegative.

V and J are TRBV5-1 and TRBJ2-3, with 14 bases identical to TRBD2. CDR3 length: 18 amino acids. The trim removed 4 bases at V and 0 bases at J, leaving 7 bases unmatched. The germline V gene has CDR1 SGHRS and CDR2 YFSETQ. CDR3 in amino acids: CASSGGLAGGTSTDTQYF. CDR3 coding DNA: TGCGCCAGCAGCGGTGGACTAGCGGGAGGAACTAGCACAGATACGCAGTATTTT.

The chain has TRBV11-3 and TRBJ1-1; D not certain. This CDR3 is 10 amino acids long. Germline CDR1 SGHNT, CDR2 YENEEA. The germline V and J ends were trimmed by 8 bases and 5 bases, with 6 bases remaining between them. CDR3 coding DNA: TGTGCCAGCGGAGTGACTGAAGCTTTCTTT. Its translation: CASGVTEAFF. The entire variable domain, with the rest obtained from reference TRBV11-3 and TRBJ1-1, is as follows: EAGVVQSPRYKIIEKKQPVAFWCNPISGHNTLYWYLQNLGQGPELLIRYENEEAVDDSQLPKDRFSAERLKGVDSTLKIQPAELGDSAVYLCASGVTEAFFGQGTRLTVV.

CDR3: CASSLGDRDSNQPQHF. CDR3 DNA: TGCGCCAGCAGCTTGGGGGACAGGGATAGCAATCAGCCCCAGCATTTT. This chain connects TRBV5-1 to TRBJ1-5; 9 bases align to TRBD1. With V trimmed by 0 bases and J by 0 bases, 1 base remained unmatched. The CDR3 has 16 residues. CDR1 is SGHRS and CDR2 is YFSETQ in the germline V gene.

V gene TRBV7-2 combines with J gene TRBJ1-2; a possible D gene is TRBD1 (5 bases). Germline lookup yields CDR1 SGHTA and CDR2 FQGNSA. This CDR3 has 16 amino acids. V lost 3 bases to trimming and J lost 4 bases, with 18 bases between them. The CDR3 loop is CASSFPRPRRGYGYTF. The CDR3 coding sequence is TGTGCCAGCAGCTTTCCTCGACCCCGAAGGGGCTATGGCTACACCTTC.

The chain recombines TRBV9 with TRBJ2-5; D gene unclear. Per germline, CDR1 SGDLS and CDR2 YYNGEE. CDR3 size: 15 residues. The V gene lost 0 bases and the J gene lost 3 bases, with 12 bases spanning the gap. The CDR3 nucleotides are TGTGCCAGCAGCGTAGCTTACCAGTTCGAAGAGACCCAGTACTTC. Translating it yields CASSVAYQFEETQYF.

V usage is TRBV28 and J usage is TRBJ1-4; D is undetermined. The CDR3 is made up of 11 amino acids. Germline V CDR1 and CDR2: MDHEN, SYDVKM. V was cut by 6 bases and J by 14 bases, with 13 bases left in between. CDR3 DNA sequence: TGTGCCAGCAGCTCCCGGGAAACCCTGTTTTTT. It specifies CASSSRETLFF.

CDR3 loop: CAWTDRGLQLNEKLFF. In nucleotides, the CDR3 is TGTGCCTGGACGGACAGGGGCCTCCAGCTGAATGAAAAACTGTTTTTT. The V call is TRBV30, the J call TRBJ1-4; 9 nucleotides match TRBD1. With V trimmed by 4 bases and J by 5 bases, 11 bases remained unmatched. The CDR3 has 16 amino acids. Germline CDR1 and CDR2: GTSNPN and SVGIG (reference sequence).

The chain joins TRBV30 to TRBJ2-1; 10 bases are a match to TRBD2. Germline CDR1 is GTSNPN and CDR2 is SVGIG (reference sequence). V trimming: 7 bases; J trimming: 6 bases; junction bases outside the gene matches: 6. The CDR3 spans 13 residues. CDR3 residues: CASIAGGFNEQFF. The CDR3 DNA sequence: TGTGCCTCTATAGCGGGGGGTTTCAATGAGCAGTTCTTC.

V and J are TRBV4-3 and TRBJ2-3, with 9 bases aligning to TRBD1. Germline V CDR1 and CDR2: LGHNA, YSLEER. With 0 bases clipped from V and 6 bases from J, the junction kept 7 bases outside the gene matches. CDR3 length: 16 amino acids. The CDR3 nucleotides are TGCGCCAGCAGCCAAGATGGGACAGGGAGGGCTGATACGCAGTATTTT. It translates to CASSQDGTGRADTQYF.

The rearrangement links TRBV4-2 to TRBJ2-2; no reliable D call. Trimming removed 0 bases from V and 6 bases from J, with 5 bases in between. The CDR3 loop spans 13 amino acids. Germline V gene lookup returns CDR1 LGHNA and CDR2 YNFKEQ. CDR3 region: CASSQEAPGELFF. The CDR3 region has the DNA TGTGCCAGCAGCCAAGAAGCCCCCGGGGAGCTGTTTTTT.

This clone turned up a few times. This chain uses TRBV27 with TRBJ2-1; 8 bases match TRBD1. Trimming at V came to 1 base and at J to 10 bases, leaving 6 bases not matched to a gene. Germline lookup yields CDR1 MNHEY and CDR2 SMNVEV (reference sequence). The CDR3 extends over 14 amino acids. The CDR3 here is CASSLFPGTGEQFF. In DNA, the CDR3 is TGTGCCAGCAGTTTATTCCCCGGGACAGGAGAGCAGTTCTTC.

V usage is TRBV13 and J usage is TRBJ2-3; D remains ambiguous. V lost 0 bases to trimming and J lost 2 bases, with 12 bases between them. Per the germline V gene, CDR1 is PRHDT and CDR2 is FYEKMQ (reference sequence). There are 16 residues in the CDR3. CDR3 sequence: CASSLGSGLNTDTQYF. The CDR3 DNA reads as TGTGCCAGCAGCTTAGGATCAGGTTTGAACACAGATACGCAGTATTTT.

This chain uses TRBV29-1 with TRBJ2-1; 9 positions match TRBD1. The CDR3 covers 14 residues. The V gene end was trimmed by 7 bases and the J gene end by 0 bases; junction bases not matched to a gene: 4. Per germline, CDR1 SQVTM and CDR2 ANQGSEA. The CDR3 DNA sequence: TGCAGCGCGGGACAGGGAGGCTCCTACAATGAGCAGTTCTTC. It specifies CSAGQGGSYNEQFF.

This clone occurred a few times. Here the CDR3 reads CASSVDLRDEQFF. In nucleotides, the CDR3 is TGTGCCAGCAGCGTAGATCTGCGGGATGAGCAGTTCTTC. The V gene is TRBV9, the J gene TRBJ2-1; D possibly corresponds to TRBD2 (5 bases). There are 13 residues in the CDR3. In germline, CDR1 is SGDLS, CDR2 YYNGEE. Trimming removed 0 bases at V and 8 bases at J, with 9 bases between.

This chain joins TRBV7-3 and TRBJ1-5; TRBD1 is a possible D gene (5 bases). Trimming took 2 bases from V and 5 from J, leaving 25 bases between them. This CDR3 contains 19 residues. The germline gives CDR1 SGHTA, CDR2 FQGTGA. CDR3 nucleotide sequence: TGTGCCAGCAGCTTAGTCCACAGGATTCTGGCACTTACGGATCAGCCCCAGCATTTT. Translation gives CASSLVHRILALTDQPQHF.

The V and J genes are TRBV5-4 and TRBJ2-6, with 7 bases identical to TRBD1. Per the germline V gene, CDR1 is SGHNT and CDR2 is YYREEE (reference sequence). The CDR3 contains 18 residues. V lost 4 bases, J lost 2 bases, and 12 bases stayed unmatched. This CDR3 is CASSLDRALSTGANVLTF. The CDR3 coding sequence is TGTGCCAGCAGCCTAGACAGGGCCCTCTCTACTGGGGCCAACGTCCTGACTTTC.

The sample holds one count of this clone. This sequence joins TRBV10-1 and TRBJ2-1; 7 bases map to TRBD1. Trimming removed 4 bases from V and 3 bases from J; junction bases left unmatched: 12. The CDR3 contains 17 residues. Germline lookup yields CDR1 WNHNN and CDR2 SYGVQD (reference sequence). CDR3 protein: CASSAVQDRRYYNEQFF. CDR3 sequence (DNA): TGCGCCAGCAGTGCGGTCCAGGACAGGCGCTACTACAATGAGCAGTTCTTC.

V gene TRBV2 combines with J gene TRBJ2-3; D is uncertain. Trimming left V 1 base short and J 0 bases short, with 5 bases between. The CDR3 is 14 residues long. Per the germline V gene, CDR1 is SNHLY and CDR2 is FYNNEI. The CDR3 loop is CASSEGRSTDTQYF. CDR3 coding DNA: TGTGCCAGCAGTGAAGGCAGGAGCACAGATACGCAGTATTTT.